These 19 T cell receptor beta chains share one sample of origin, sequenced in a study of T cell responses to AZD1222 COVID-19 vaccine. TCRdb's table, derived via immunoSEQ multiplex PCR, lists solely in-frame clones and lacks some. The sample includes over 80,000 clones, around 91% seen only once; the top ten take 31%. The material sequenced was peripheral blood, taken on day 0 of AZD1222 vaccination. Receptors originate from an adult in good health.

The gene calls are TRBV7-3 and TRBJ1-6, with 9 bases matching TRBD1. Germline V gene data show CDR1 as SGHTA and CDR2 as FQGTGA. The length of the CDR3 is 19 residues. V lost 5 bases, J lost 6 bases, and 17 bases stayed unmatched. CDR3 DNA sequence: TGTGCCAGCAGCCAGTACCCCCCTCTCCGGGACAGGGTTAATTCACCCCTCCACTTT. Amino acid sequence: CASSQYPPLRDRVNSPLHF.

This sequence joins TRBV6-4 and TRBJ1-2, with D possibly TRBD1 on 5 matching bases. Germline V gene data show CDR1 as MRHNA and CDR2 as SNTAGT. Trimming stripped 0 bases from V and 6 bases from J, with 8 bases between. The CDR3 runs 13 residues. The CDR3 protein is CASSDSAGDGYTF. The CDR3 bases are TGTGCCAGCAGTGACTCTGCGGGGGATGGCTACACCTTC.

The chain joins TRBV19 to TRBJ1-5, with D possibly TRBD1 on 5 matching bases. V lost 8 bases to trimming and J lost 4 bases, with 15 bases between them. The CDR3 contains 14 residues. In germline, CDR1 is LNHDA, CDR2 SQIVND (reference sequence). This CDR3 reads CASQWQGHNQPQHF. The CDR3 coding sequence is TGTGCCAGTCAATGGCAGGGCCATAATCAGCCCCAGCATTTT.

The chain recombines TRBV6-5 with TRBJ1-2; no definite D call. Per the germline V gene, CDR1 is MNHEY and CDR2 is SVGAGI. The CDR3 loop spans 15 amino acids. V was trimmed by 7 bases and J by 0 bases, leaving 15 bases between them. CDR3 bases: TGTGCCAGCATTCCCACCCCGGGCCCTAACTATGGCTACACCTTC. This sequence encodes CASIPTPGPNYGYTF.

The genes are TRBV12-3 or TRBV12-4 and TRBJ1-2, with D tentatively TRBD1 (6 bases). The CDR3 loop spans 12 amino acids. V lost 3 bases to trimming and J lost 8 bases, with 10 bases between them. The CDR3 nucleotides are TGTGCCAGCAGTTTTAGGGACACAGGCTACACCTTC. Translating gives CASSFRDTGYTF.

The chain links TRBV2 to TRBJ2-1; 9 nucleotides line up with TRBD2. The V and J ends lost 4 bases and 9 bases, in that order; junction bases with no gene match: 7. The CDR3 consists of 14 residues. Germline loops: CDR1 SNHLY, CDR2 FYNNEI. CDR3 nucleotide sequence: TGTGCCAGCAGTGCCTTAGCGGGAGACCCTGAGCAGTTCTTC. Amino acids: CASSALAGDPEQFF.

The V and J genes are TRBV2 and TRBJ1-5; D not certain. Germline CDR1 reads SNHLY; CDR2 reads FYNNEI. Trimming left V 6 bases short and J 3 bases short, with 9 bases between. This CDR3 has 13 residues. As DNA, the CDR3 is TGTGCCAGCAGCTTCGACAACAATCAGCCCCAGCATTTT. Translating gives CASSFDNNQPQHF.

The genes are TRBV6-2 or TRBV6-3 and TRBJ2-7, with D unresolved. The CDR3 has 12 amino acids. CDR1 is MNHEY and CDR2 is SVGEGT in the germline V gene. Trimming pared 0 bases from V and 6 bases from J, leaving 6 bases between. The CDR3 bases are TGTGCCAGCAGTTACTCGCGCGGCGAGCAGTACTTC. Translated: CASSYSRGEQYF.

The V and J genes are TRBV11-2 and TRBJ1-4; D not resolved. The CDR3 has 14 residues. In germline, CDR1 is SGHAT, CDR2 FQNNGV. V lost 0 bases and J 8 bases, leaving 10 bases between the germline ends. The CDR3 bases are TGTGCCAGCAGCTTAGAACTCGGTGAGGAAAAACTGTTTTTT. It translates to CASSLELGEEKLFF.

The chain has TRBV29-1 and TRBJ2-7; TRBD2 might be the D (6 bases). Deletions cut 5 bases from V and 5 bases from J, with 13 bases between. CDR1 SQVTM and CDR2 ANQGSEA come from the germline V gene. The CDR3 is 12 amino acids. CDR3 in DNA: TGCAGCGTTCTTTGGAGGGGCAACGAGCAGTACTTC. It yields the protein CSVLWRGNEQYF.

The J gene is TRBJ2-1, the V gene TRBV19; tentative D call: TRBD1 (6 bases). Germline CDR1 and CDR2: LNHDA and SQIVND (reference sequence). The CDR3 is 16 amino acids. With 1 base removed from V and 1 base from J, the gap between germline ends came to 11 bases. The CDR3: CASSIGWDISYNEQFF. The DNA of the CDR3 is TGTGCCAGTAGTATAGGCTGGGACATTTCCTACAATGAGCAGTTCTTC. Together with reference TRBV19 and TRBJ2-1, the CDR3 gives the full variable domain: DGGITQSPKYLFRKEGQNVTLSCEQNLNHDAMYWYRQDPGQGLRLIYYSQIVNDFQKGDIAEGYSVSREKKESFPLTVTSAQKNPTAFYLCASSIGWDISYNEQFFGPGTRLTVL.

The sample holds one count of this clone. V gene TRBV5-1 combines with J gene TRBJ2-2; TRBD2 matches at 9 bases. The J segment lost 6 bases and the V segment lost 5 bases, leaving 8 bases of the junction unmatched. CDR1 and CDR2 (germline): SGHRS, YFSETQ. The CDR3 is 15 amino acids. The chain's CDR3 is CASRGPSGIPGELFF. The CDR3 DNA reads as TGCGCCAGCAGAGGGCCTAGCGGGATCCCCGGGGAGCTGTTTTTT. Full variable domain (outside the CDR3, taken from reference TRBV5-1 and TRBJ2-2): KAGVTQTPRYLIKTRGQQVTLSCSPISGHRSVSWYQQTPGQGLQFLFEYFSETQRNKGNFPGRFSGRQFSNSRSEMNVSTLELGDSALYLCASRGPSGIPGELFFGEGSRLTVL.

V gene TRBV28 combines with J gene TRBJ2-7, with 7 bases lining up with TRBD2. Germline CDR1 MDHEN, CDR2 SYDVKM. V gave up 4 bases and J gave up 1 base; unmatched junction bases: 4. There are 14 residues in the CDR3. The CDR3 spells CASSSRGGSYEQYF. The CDR3 region has the DNA TGTGCCAGCAGTTCACGGGGAGGGTCCTACGAGCAGTACTTC. The full variable domain, in which reference TRBV28 and TRBJ2-7 provide the parts outside the CDR3, is DVKVTQSSRYLVKRTGEKVFLECVQDMDHENMFWYRQDPGLGLRLIYFSYDVKMKEKGDIPEGYSVSREKKERFSLILESASTNQTSMYLCASSSRGGSYEQYFGPGTRLTVT.

The V gene is TRBV5-4, the J gene TRBJ2-7; TRBD2 agrees at 7 bases. The CDR3 sequence is 15 residues long. The V gene end was trimmed by 1 base and the J gene end by 3 bases; junction bases not matched to a gene: 7. Germline V gives CDR1 SGHNT, CDR2 YYREEE (reference sequence). As DNA, the CDR3 is TGTGCCAGCAGCTTGTTCTCCGGGGGGAACTACGAGCAGTACTTC. Protein: CASSLFSGGNYEQYF.

V usage is TRBV28 and J usage is TRBJ1-1; 8 bases fit TRBD1. Germline CDR1 MDHEN, CDR2 SYDVKM. V lost 5 bases and J lost 1; bases outside the gene matches: 6. There are 15 residues in the CDR3. CDR3 region: CASSPWTGSNTEAFF. The CDR3 nucleotides read TGTGCCAGCAGTCCCTGGACAGGGTCGAACACTGAAGCTTTCTTT.

This clone was seen only once. The V gene is TRBV12-3 or TRBV12-4, the J gene TRBJ1-4; the D is unclear. The CDR3 is 12 amino acids. Trimming pared 5 bases from V and 4 bases from J, leaving 5 bases between. The CDR3 bases are TGTGCCAGCAGTCCAAATAATGAAAAACTGTTTTTT. Encoded protein: CASSPNNEKLFF.

The chain couples TRBV28 to TRBJ2-7; D might be TRBD1 (6 bases). The CDR3 consists of 14 residues. Germline lookup yields CDR1 MDHEN and CDR2 SYDVKM. With 8 bases removed from V and 7 bases from J, the gap between germline ends came to 21 bases. The CDR3 coding sequence is TGTGCCAGCTGCTCAGGGACACCGTTAGAGGAGCAGTACTTC. Translated, it gives CASCSGTPLEEQYF.

This chain uses TRBV7-9 with TRBJ2-2, with D tentatively TRBD1 (6 bases). V dropped 3 bases and J dropped 6 bases, with 14 bases sitting between them. The CDR3 loop spans 15 amino acids. The germline V gene has CDR1 SEHNR and CDR2 FQNEAQ (reference sequence). The CDR3 bases are TGTGCCAGCAGCTTCTCCGGGACATTGGCCGGGGAGCTGTTTTTT. Protein: CASSFSGTLAGELFF.

This clone has only a few counts. The chain employs TRBV27 and TRBJ2-7; no clear D. CDR3 length: 15 residues. From germline, CDR1 is MNHEY and CDR2 SMNVEV (reference sequence). The ends were cut back, 4 bases at V and 2 bases at J, with 15 bases in the middle. CDR3 sequence reads: CASSSKRRLAYEQYF. Here the CDR3 DNA reads TGTGCCAGCAGTTCCAAAAGGAGATTGGCCTACGAGCAGTACTTC.